These 3 T cell receptor beta chains came from one sample sequenced in a study of T cell repertoires in cytomegalovirus infection. Which antigens these TCRs recognize remains unknown. TCRdb re-called the reads with MiXCR, one entry per CDR3 protein. The sample holds about half a million distinct CDR3 sequences, more than 30% seen once. Sequences were derived from cultured PBMCs, sampled from culture after CMV antigen stimulation. The source of these receptors is a human donor in good health (CMV status not recorded). Some clones in this sample may be carry-over from other donors' samples.

This clonotype turned up a few times. The J gene is TRBJ2-3, the V gene TRBV7-9; D may be TRBD1 (6 bases). Trimming left V 5 bases short and J 0 bases short, with 18 bases between. CDR1 SEHNR and CDR2 FQNEAQ come from the germline V gene (reference sequence). There are 17 residues in the CDR3. CDR3 DNA: TGTGCCAGCAGCCCCTGGTTTGACAGGCCAAGCACAGATACGCAGTATTTT. This gives the protein CASSPWFDRPSTDTQYF. Variable domain in full (rest from reference TRBV7-9 and TRBJ2-3): DTGVSQNPRHKITKRGQNVTFRCDPISEHNRLYWYRQTLGQGPEFLTYFQNEAQLEKSRLLSDRFSAERPKGSFSTLEIQRTEQGDSAMYLCASSPWFDRPSTDTQYFGPGTRLTVL.

This clonotype was counted only a few times. The gene calls are TRBV4-1 and TRBJ2-4; 9 nucleotides align to TRBD2. This CDR3 has 16 residues. V trimming: 4 bases; J trimming: 6 bases; junction bases outside the gene matches: 10. The germline V gene has CDR1 MGHRA and CDR2 YSYEKL. CDR3 sequence reads: CASSPLGSGRANIQYF. The CDR3 region has the DNA TGCGCCAGCAGCCCCCTGGGTAGCGGGAGAGCAAACATTCAGTACTTC.

The J gene is TRBJ2-5, the V gene TRBV5-4; the D is unclear. V was pared by 0 bases and J by 2 bases, with 8 bases between. The CDR3 sequence is 14 residues long. CDR1 and CDR2 (germline): SGHNT, YYREEE (reference sequence). The CDR3 DNA reads as TGTGCCAGCAGCTTGGTAACGATGCAAGAGACCCAGTACTTC. Protein: CASSLVTMQETQYF. The whole variable domain, remainder taken from reference TRBV5-4 and TRBJ2-5, is ETGVTQSPTHLIKTRGQQVTLRCSSQSGHNTVSWYQQALGQGPQFIFQYYREEENGRGNFPPRFSGLQFPNYSSELNVNALELDDSALYLCASSLVTMQETQYFGPGTRLLVL.